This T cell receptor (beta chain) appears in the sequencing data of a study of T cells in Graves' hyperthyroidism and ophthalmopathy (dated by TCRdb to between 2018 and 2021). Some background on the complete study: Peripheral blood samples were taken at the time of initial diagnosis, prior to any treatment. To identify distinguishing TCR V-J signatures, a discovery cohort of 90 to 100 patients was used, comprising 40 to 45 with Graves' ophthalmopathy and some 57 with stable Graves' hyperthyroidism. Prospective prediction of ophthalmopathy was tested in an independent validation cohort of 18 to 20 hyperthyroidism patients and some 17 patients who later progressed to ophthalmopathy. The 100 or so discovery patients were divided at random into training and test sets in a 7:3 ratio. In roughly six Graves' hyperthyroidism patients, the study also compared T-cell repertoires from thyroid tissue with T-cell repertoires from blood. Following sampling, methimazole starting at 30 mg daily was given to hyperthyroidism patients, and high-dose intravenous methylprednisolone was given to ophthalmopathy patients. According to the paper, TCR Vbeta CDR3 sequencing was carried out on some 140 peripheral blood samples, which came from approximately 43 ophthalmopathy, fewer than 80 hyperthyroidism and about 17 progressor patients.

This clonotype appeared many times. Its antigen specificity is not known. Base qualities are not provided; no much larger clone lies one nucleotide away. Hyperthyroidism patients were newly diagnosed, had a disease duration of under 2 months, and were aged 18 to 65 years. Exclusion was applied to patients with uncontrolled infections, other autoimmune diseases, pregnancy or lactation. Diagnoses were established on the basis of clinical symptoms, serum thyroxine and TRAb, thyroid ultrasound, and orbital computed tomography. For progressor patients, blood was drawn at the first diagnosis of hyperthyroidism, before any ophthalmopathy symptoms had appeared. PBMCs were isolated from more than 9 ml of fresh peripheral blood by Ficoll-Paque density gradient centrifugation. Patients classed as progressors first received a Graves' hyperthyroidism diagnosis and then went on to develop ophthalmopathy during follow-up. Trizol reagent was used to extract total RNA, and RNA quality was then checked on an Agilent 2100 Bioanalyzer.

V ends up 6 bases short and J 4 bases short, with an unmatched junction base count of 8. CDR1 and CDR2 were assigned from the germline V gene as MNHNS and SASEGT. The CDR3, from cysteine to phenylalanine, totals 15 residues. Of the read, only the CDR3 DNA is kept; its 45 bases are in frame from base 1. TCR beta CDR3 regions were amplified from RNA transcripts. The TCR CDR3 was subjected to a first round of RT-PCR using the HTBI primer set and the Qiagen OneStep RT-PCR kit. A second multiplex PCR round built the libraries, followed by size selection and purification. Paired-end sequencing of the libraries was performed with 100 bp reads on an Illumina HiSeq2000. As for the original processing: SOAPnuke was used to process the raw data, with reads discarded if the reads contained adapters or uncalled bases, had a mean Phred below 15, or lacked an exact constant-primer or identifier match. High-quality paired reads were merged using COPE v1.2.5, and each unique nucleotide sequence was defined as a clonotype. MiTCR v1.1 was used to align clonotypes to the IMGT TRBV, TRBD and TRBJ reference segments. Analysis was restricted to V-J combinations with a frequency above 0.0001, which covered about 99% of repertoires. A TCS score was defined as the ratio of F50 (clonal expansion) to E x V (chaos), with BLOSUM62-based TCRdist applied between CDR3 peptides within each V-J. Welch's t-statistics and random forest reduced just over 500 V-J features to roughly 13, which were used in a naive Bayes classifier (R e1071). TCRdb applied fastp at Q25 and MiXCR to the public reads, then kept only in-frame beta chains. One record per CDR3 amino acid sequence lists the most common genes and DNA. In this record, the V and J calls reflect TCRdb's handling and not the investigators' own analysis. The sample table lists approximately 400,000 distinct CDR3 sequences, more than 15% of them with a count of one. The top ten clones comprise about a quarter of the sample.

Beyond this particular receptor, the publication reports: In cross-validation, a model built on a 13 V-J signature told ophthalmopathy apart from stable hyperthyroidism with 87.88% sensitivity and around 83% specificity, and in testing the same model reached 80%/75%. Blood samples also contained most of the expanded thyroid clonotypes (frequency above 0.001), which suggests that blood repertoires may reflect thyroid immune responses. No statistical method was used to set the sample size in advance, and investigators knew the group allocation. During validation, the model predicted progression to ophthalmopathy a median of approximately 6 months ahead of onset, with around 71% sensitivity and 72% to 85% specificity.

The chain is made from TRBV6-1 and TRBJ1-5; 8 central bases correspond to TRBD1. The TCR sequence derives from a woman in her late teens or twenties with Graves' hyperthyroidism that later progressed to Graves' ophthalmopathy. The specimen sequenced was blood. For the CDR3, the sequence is CASSRTGKNNQPQHF. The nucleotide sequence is TGTGCCAGCAGCAGGACAGGGAAAAATAATCAGCCCCAGCATTTT.